This TCR beta chain is drawn from a study of PD-L1 blockade in urothelial cancer. Study background: Chemotherapy regimens numbering 0 to 3 had been given to patients. A median blood sample held 141,255 T cells and about 83,000 unique TCRs.

What went into each PCR as a spike was synthetic TCR analog templates. TCRdb keeps only in-frame clones here, not all; method: immunoSEQ multiplex PCR. The sample yields about 45,000 clones, about 91% seen once. The V gene lost 3 bases and the J gene lost 1 base, with 13 bases spanning the gap. Germline CDR1 is ENHRY and CDR2 is SYGVKD. The CDR3 extends over 16 amino acids. This TCR was recovered from a man at least 80 years old with urothelial cancer. The chain links TRBV10-3 to TRBJ1-5, with TRBD1 as a possible D gene (6 bases). The sequencing used PBMCs, collected around atezolizumab (anti-PD-L1) treatment. The CDR3, as DNA: TGTGCCATCAGTGACCGCGGTGGGGGCAGCAATCAGCCCCAGCATTTT. Protein product: CAISDRGGGSNQPQHF.